The entry below gives a single T cell receptor beta chain sequence along with its context. A few counts support this clonotype. Its antigen remains unidentified. A far larger clone is off by one base, so a read error is likely. The data derive from a study of regulatory T cells in long-lasting Graves disease (dated by TCRdb to the early 2020s). A note on the overall study: In the newly diagnosed Graves' disease group, patients had been taking antithyroid drugs for less than 3 months. Peripheral blood TCR sequencing and RNA sequencing compared persistent Graves' disease patients with newly diagnosed Graves' disease patients. The study was conducted in China and was registered as a clinical trial. A total of around 35 samples underwent TCR sequencing: some 13 from persistent and 20 from newly diagnosed Graves' disease patients. Broad study findings and their caveats: Only the TCR beta chain was sequenced and analyzed. As a limitation, the authors acknowledged that the small sample size may reduce accuracy. Patients with persistent disease shared more public clonotypes (around 2,700) than newly diagnosed patients did (nearly 1,000). Persistent Graves' disease patients showed lower TCR Shannon entropy and fewer highly expanded clones than newly diagnosed patients, suggesting clonal expansion. Because the primary lesion, thyroid tissue, could not be accessed, the study looked at peripheral blood alone. TRBV28, TRBJ1-2 and TRBJ2-5 were preferentially used in persistent disease, while TRBV20-1 and TRBJ2-1 were favored in newly diagnosed disease.

In the paper's terms, the time point label means: newly diagnosed GD, antithyroid drugs for less than 3 months. RNA was extracted from PBMCs in TRIzol for both TCR sequencing and RNA sequencing. The diagnosis of Graves' disease followed American Thyroid Association guidelines. Patients for the study were recruited at an endocrinology department in Xi'an, China. Each patient gave around 9 milliliters of peripheral blood, collected in an EDTA anticoagulant tube. Ficoll Paque Plus density gradient separation was used to isolate PBMCs, and no further T cell sorting was done. An Agilent 2100 Bioanalyzer and agarose gel were used to check RNA quality, while a NanoDrop 2000 measured RNA concentration. V was cut back by 2 bases and J by 10 bases, leaving a gap of 16 bases between them. The CDR3 contains 14 residues, cysteine and phenylalanine counted. Only CDR3 DNA remains: 42 bases, in frame from the first base. Looking up the germline V gene yields CDR1 SGDLS and CDR2 YYNGEE.

Library preparation employed multiplex PCR. The sequencer listed for this sample is Illumina HiSeq 4000. iRepertoire HTBI primers and Arm-PCR amplification of CDR3 regions were used to construct TCR beta libraries. Before sequencing, the PCR products underwent gel purification. As for the original processing: Gene usage analysis of CDR3 amino acid clonotypes used the approximately 62 TRBV and fewer than 15 TRBJ segments found across samples. Filtered high-quality paired reads were merged into contigs using COPE and FqMerger. BLAST was used to align contigs to IMGT TRBV, TRBD and TRBJ reference genes, and CDR3 was defined according to IMGT. Clonotypes above 0.1% frequency were classified as highly expanded clones. Repertoire diversity was measured by Shannon entropy, and V-J evenness by the Gini coefficient. A clonotype found in more than one individual was treated as public. TCRdb itself trimmed the public reads at Q25 with fastp, ran MiXCR and retained productive beta chains. Here each entry gathers all rows of one CDR3 protein and keeps the most common genes and DNA. The authors' filters were not applied to this entry. This sample is represented by about 210,000 distinct CDR3 sequences; around a fifth of them were singletons. The leading ten clones occupy over 9.5% of the sample.

The sample was also linked to a second study, of T cells in Graves' hyperthyroidism and ophthalmopathy. According to the second study: Graves' hyperthyroidism was defined as stable when no progression to ophthalmopathy occurred over 18 months of follow-up. Hyperthyroidism patients were newly diagnosed, had a disease duration of under 2 months, and were aged 18 to 65 years. Exclusion was applied to patients with uncontrolled infections, other autoimmune diseases, pregnancy or lactation. Diagnoses relied on clinical symptoms, serum thyroxine and TRAb, thyroid ultrasound and orbital computed tomography. The first round of RT-PCR for the TCR CDR3 was performed with the HTBI primer set and the Qiagen OneStep RT-PCR kit. Most expanded thyroid clonotypes (frequency above 0.001) were also detected in blood, suggesting blood repertoires may reflect thyroid immune responses. A model built on a 13 V-J signature distinguished ophthalmopathy from stable hyperthyroidism, reaching around 90% sensitivity and around 81% specificity in cross-validation and 80%/75% in testing. In validation, the model predicted progression to ophthalmopathy a median of about 6.8 months before onset, with about 70% sensitivity and more than 72% specificity. To identify TCR V-J signatures that set the groups apart, the researchers used a discovery cohort of 100 patients, made up of some 41 with Graves' ophthalmopathy and about 60 with stable Graves' hyperthyroidism. An independent validation cohort of fewer than 20 hyperthyroidism patients and approximately 17 patients who later progressed to ophthalmopathy tested prospective prediction of ophthalmopathy. The 90 to 100 discovery patients were randomly divided into training and test sets at a 7:3 ratio. Thyroid tissue and blood T-cell repertoires from over 5 Graves' hyperthyroidism patients were also compared in the study. After sampling, hyperthyroidism patients received methimazole starting at 30 mg daily, and ophthalmopathy patients received high-dose intravenous methylprednisolone. Libraries were constructed in a second round of multiplex PCR, after which size selection and purification were carried out. Sequencing of the libraries was done on an Illumina HiSeq2000 using paired-end 100 bp reads. SOAPnuke was used to process the raw data, removing reads that contained adapters or uncalled bases, had a mean Phred below 15, or lacked an exact match to the constant primer or identifier. High-quality paired reads were merged using COPE v1.2.5, and each unique nucleotide sequence was defined as a clonotype. MiTCR v1.1 was used to align clonotypes to the IMGT TRBV, TRBD and TRBJ reference segments. Analysis was restricted to V-J combinations with a frequency above 0.0001, which covered 99.2% of repertoires. The TCS score was defined as F50 (clonal expansion) divided by E x V (chaos), with BLOSUM62-based TCRdist calculated between CDR3 peptides within each V-J. Welch's t-statistics and random forest reduced roughly 500 V-J features to about 12, which were used in a naive Bayes classifier (R e1071). Sample size was not statistically predetermined, and investigators were not blinded to group allocation. According to the paper, TCR Vbeta CDR3 sequencing was carried out on over 130 peripheral blood samples, which came from 40 to 45 ophthalmopathy, approximately 72 hyperthyroidism and roughly 17 progressor patients.

This specimen was peripheral blood mononuclear cells (PBMCs), taken at new diagnosis, from a patient treated with antithyroid drugs. The sequence was obtained from a woman aged 25 to 39 with Graves disease. Donor details come from another sample of the same person, matched by shared clones. The rearrangement combines TRBV9 with TRBJ2-1; TRBD1 is possibly the D segment (7 matching bases). The CDR3: CASSVEYRGGEQFF. The sequenced DNA is TGTGCCAGCAGCGTGGAGTACAGGGGAGGAGAGCAGTTCTTC.